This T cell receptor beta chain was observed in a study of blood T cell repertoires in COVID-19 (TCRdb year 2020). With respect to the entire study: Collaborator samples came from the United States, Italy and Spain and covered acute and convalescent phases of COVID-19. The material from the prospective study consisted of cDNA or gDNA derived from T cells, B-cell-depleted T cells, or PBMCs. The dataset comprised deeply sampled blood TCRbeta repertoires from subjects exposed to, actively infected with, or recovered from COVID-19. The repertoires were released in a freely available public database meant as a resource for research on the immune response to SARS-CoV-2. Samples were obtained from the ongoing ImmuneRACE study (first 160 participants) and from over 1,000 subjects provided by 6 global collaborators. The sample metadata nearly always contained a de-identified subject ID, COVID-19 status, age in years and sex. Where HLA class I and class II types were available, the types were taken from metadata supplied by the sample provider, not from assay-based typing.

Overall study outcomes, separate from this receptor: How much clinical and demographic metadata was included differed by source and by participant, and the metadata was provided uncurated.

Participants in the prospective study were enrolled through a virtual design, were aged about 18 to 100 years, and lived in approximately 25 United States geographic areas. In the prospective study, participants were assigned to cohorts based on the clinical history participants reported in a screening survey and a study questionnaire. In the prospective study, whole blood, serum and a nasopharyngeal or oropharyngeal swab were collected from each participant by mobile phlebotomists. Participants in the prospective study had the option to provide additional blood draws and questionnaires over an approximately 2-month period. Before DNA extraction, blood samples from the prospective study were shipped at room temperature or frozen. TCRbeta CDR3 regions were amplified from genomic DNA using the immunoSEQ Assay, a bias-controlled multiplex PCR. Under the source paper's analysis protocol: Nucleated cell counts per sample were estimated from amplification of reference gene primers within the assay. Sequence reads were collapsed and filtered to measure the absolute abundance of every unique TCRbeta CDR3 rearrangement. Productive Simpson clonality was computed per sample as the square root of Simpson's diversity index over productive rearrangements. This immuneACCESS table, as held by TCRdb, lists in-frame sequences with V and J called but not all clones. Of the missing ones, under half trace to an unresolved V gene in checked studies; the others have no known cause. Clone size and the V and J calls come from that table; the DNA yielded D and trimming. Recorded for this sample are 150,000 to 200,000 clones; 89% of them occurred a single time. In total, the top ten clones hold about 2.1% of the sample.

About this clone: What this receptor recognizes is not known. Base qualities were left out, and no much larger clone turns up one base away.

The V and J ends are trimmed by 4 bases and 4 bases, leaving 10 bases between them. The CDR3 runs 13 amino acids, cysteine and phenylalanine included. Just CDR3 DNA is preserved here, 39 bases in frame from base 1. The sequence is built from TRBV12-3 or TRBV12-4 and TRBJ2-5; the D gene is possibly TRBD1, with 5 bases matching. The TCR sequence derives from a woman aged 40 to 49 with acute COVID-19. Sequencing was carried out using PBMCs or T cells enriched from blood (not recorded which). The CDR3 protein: CASSSGLRETQYF. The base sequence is TGTGCCAGCAGTTCAGGGTTGCGAGAGACCCAGTACTTC.